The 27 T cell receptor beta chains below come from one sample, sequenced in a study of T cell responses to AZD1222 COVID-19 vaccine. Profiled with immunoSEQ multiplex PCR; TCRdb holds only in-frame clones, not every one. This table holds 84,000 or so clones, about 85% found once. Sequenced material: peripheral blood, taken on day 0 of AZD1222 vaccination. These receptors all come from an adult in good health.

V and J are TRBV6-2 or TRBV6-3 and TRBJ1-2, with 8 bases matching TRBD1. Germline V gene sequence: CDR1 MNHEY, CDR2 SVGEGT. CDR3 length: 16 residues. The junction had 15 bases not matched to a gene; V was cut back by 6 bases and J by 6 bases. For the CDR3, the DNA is TGTGCCAGCAGCCCTGACCGGACAGGGAGGACGAATGGCTACACCTTC. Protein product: CASSPDRTGRTNGYTF.

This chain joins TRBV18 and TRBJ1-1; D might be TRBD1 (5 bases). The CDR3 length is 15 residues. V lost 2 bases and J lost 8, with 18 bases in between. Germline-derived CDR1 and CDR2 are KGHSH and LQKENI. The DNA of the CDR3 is TGTGCCAGCTCACCAAAAATTGGGGGGGATCCCGAAGCTTTCTTT. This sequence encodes CASSPKIGGDPEAFF.

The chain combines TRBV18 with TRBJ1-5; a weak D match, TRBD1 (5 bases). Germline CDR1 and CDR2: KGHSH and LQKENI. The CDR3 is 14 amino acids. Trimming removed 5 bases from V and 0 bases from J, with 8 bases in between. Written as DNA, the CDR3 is TGTGCCAGCTCAGGACAAAATAGCAATCAGCCCCAGCATTTT. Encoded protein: CASSGQNSNQPQHF. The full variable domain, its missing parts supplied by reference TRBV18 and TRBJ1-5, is NAGVMQNPRHLVRRRGQEARLRCSPMKGHSHVYWYRQLPEEGLKFMVYLQKENIIDESGMPKERFSAEFPKEGPSILRIQQVVRGDSAAYFCASSGQNSNQPQHFGDGTRLSIL.

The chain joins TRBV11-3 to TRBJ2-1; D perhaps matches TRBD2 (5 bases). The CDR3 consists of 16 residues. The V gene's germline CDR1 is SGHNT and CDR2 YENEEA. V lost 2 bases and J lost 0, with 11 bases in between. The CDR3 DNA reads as TGTGCCAGCAGCTTAAGTAGCGTCCTCTCCTACAATGAGCAGTTCTTC. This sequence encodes CASSLSSVLSYNEQFF.

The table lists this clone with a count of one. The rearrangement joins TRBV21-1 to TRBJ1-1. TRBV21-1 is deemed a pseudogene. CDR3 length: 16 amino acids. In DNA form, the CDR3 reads TGTGCCAGCAGCAAAGTGAGGGGGGGAAGGTTCACTGAAGCTTTCTTT. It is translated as CASSKVRGGRFTEAFF.

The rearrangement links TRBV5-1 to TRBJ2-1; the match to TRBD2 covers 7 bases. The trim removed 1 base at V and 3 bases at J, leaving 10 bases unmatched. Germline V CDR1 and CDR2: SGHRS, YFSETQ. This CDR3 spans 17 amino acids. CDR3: CASSLPRLADVYNEQFF. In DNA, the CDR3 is TGCGCCAGCAGCTTGCCACGACTAGCAGATGTCTACAATGAGCAGTTCTTC.

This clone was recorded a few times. CDR3 in DNA: TGTGCCAGCAGCCAAGCGGGAGGGCTCACAGATACGCAGTATTTT. Protein: CASSQAGGLTDTQYF. This chain connects TRBV3-1 (or the pseudogene TRBV3-2) to TRBJ2-3, with 8 bases matching TRBD2. Unmatched junction bases numbered 2, after V lost 1 base and J lost 2 bases. Looked up from germline, CDR1 is LGHDT and CDR2 is YNNKEL (reference sequence). This CDR3 spans 15 amino acids.

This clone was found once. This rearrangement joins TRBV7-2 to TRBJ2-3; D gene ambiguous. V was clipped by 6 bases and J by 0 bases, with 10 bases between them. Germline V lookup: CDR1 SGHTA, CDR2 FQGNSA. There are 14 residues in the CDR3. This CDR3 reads CASRYRPSTDTQYF. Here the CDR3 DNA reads TGTGCCAGCAGGTACCGGCCTAGCACAGATACGCAGTATTTT. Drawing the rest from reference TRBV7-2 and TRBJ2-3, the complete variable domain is GAGVSQSPSNKVTEKGKDVELRCDPISGHTALYWYRQSLGQGLEFLIYFQGNSAPDKSGLPSDRFSAERTGGSVSTLTIQRTQQEDSAVYLCASRYRPSTDTQYFGPGTRLTVL.

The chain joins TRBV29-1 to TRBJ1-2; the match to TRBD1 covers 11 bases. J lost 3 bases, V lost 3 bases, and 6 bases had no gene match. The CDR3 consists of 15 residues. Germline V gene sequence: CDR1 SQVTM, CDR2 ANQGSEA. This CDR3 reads CSVDPWTGGDYGYTF. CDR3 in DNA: TGCAGCGTTGATCCGTGGACAGGGGGCGACTATGGCTACACCTTC.

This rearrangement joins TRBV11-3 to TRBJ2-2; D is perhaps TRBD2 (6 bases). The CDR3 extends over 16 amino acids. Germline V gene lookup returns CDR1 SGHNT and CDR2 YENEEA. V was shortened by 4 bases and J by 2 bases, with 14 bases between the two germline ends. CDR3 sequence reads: CASSSLVGGNTGELFF. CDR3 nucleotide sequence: TGTGCCAGCAGCTCCCTAGTCGGGGGTAACACCGGGGAGCTGTTTTTT.

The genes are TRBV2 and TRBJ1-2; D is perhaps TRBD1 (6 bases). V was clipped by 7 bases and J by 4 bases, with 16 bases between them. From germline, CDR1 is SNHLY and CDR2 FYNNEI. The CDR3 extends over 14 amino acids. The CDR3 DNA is TGTGCCAGCACCAGGGTGGGGGGCGCCTATGGCTACACCTTC. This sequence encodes CASTRVGGAYGYTF.

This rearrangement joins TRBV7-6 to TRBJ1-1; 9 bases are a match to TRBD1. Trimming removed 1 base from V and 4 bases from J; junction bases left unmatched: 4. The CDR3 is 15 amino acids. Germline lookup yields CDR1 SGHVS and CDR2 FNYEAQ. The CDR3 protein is CASSLVTGGGTEAFF. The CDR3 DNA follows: TGTGCCAGCAGCTTAGTCACAGGGGGCGGCACTGAAGCTTTCTTT.

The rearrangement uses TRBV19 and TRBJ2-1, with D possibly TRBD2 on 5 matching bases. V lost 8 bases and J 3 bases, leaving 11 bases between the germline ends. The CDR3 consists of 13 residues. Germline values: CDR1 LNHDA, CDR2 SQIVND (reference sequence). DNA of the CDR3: TGTGCCAGTGGAGGACGTAGCTACAATGAGCAGTTCTTC. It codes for CASGGRSYNEQFF.

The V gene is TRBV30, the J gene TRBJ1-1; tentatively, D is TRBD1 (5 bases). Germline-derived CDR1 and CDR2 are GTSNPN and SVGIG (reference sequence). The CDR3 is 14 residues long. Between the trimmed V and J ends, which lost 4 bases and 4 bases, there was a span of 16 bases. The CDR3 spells CAWMGGEKSTEAFF. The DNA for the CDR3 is TGTGCCTGGATGGGAGGGGAAAAGAGCACTGAAGCTTTCTTT.

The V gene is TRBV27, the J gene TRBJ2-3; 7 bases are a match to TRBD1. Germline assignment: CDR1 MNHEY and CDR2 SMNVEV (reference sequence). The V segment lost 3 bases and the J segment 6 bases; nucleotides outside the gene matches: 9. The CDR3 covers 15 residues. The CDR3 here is CASSLLGQQGDTQYF. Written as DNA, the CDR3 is TGTGCCAGCAGTTTGTTGGGACAACAGGGGGATACGCAGTATTTT.

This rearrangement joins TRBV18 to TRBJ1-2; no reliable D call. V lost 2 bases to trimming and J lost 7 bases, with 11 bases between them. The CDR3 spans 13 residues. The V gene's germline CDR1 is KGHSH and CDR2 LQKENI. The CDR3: CASSPIESGGYTF. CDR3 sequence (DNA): TGTGCCAGCTCACCAATAGAGAGCGGTGGCTACACCTTC.

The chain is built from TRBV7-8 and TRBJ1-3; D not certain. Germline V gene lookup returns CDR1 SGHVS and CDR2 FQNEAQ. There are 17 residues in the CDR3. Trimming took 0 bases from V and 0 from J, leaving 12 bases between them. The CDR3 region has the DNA TGTGCCAGCAGCTTAGCTTCCCCTCGGGACTCTGGAAACACCATATATTTT. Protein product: CASSLASPRDSGNTIYF.

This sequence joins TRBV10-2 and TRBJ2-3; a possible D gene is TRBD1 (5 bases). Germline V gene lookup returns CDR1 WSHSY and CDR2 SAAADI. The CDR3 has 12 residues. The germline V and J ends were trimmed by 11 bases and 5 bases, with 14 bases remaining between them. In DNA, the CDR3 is TGCGCCGGGGCCGGCGCCCTAGATACGCAGTATTTT. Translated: CAGAGALDTQYF.

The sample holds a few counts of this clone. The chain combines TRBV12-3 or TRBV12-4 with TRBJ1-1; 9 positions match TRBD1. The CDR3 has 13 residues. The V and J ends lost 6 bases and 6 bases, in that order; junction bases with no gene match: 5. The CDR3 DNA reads TGTGCCAGCAGATCACAGGGGGCGTCTGAAGCTTTCTTT. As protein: CASRSQGASEAFF.

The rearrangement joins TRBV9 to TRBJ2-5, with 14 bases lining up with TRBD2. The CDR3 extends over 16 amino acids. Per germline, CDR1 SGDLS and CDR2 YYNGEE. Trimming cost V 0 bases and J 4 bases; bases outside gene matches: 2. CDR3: CASSVEGLAGAETQYF. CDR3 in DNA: TGTGCCAGCAGCGTAGAGGGACTAGCGGGAGCAGAGACCCAGTACTTC.

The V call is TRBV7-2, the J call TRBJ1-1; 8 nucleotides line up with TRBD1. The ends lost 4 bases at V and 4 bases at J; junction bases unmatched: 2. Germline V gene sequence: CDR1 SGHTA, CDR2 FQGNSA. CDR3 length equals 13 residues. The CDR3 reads CASSSTGATEAFF. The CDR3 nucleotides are TGTGCCAGCAGCTCGACAGGGGCCACTGAAGCTTTCTTT.

In DNA, the CDR3 is TGTGCCAGCAGCCTCGGGCCTAGCCGAAACTACGAGCAGTACTTC. Protein product: CASSLGPSRNYEQYF. The chain carries TRBV7-8 and TRBJ2-7; possibly TRBD2 for D (5 bases). CDR1 is SGHVS, CDR2 FQNEAQ, per germline. The length of the CDR3 is 15 residues. V was pared by 5 bases and J by 3 bases, with 17 bases between.

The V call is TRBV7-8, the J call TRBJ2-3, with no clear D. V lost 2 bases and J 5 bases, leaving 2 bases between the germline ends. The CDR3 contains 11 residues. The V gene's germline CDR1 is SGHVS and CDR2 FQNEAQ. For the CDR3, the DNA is TGTGCCAGCAGCTTAATAGATACGCAGTATTTT. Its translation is CASSLIDTQYF.

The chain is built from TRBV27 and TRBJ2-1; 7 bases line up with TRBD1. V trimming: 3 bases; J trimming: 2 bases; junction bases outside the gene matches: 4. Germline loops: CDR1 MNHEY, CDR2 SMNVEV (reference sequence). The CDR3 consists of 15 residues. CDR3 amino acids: CASSFDRETYNEQFF. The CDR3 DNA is TGTGCCAGCAGTTTCGACAGGGAAACCTACAATGAGCAGTTCTTC.

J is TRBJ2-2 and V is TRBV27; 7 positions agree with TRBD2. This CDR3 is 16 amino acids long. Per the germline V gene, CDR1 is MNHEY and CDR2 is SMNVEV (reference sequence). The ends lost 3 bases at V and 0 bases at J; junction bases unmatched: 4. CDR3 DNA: TGTGCCAGCAGTTTCGGGCTAGCGGCGAACACCGGGGAGCTGTTTTTT. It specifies CASSFGLAANTGELFF.

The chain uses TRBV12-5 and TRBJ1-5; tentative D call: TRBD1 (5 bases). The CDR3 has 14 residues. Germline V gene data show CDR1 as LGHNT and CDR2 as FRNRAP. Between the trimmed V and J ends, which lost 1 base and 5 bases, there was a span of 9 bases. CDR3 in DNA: TGTGCTAGTGGTTTGGGGCAGGGTTATCAGCCCCAGCATTTT. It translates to CASGLGQGYQPQHF.

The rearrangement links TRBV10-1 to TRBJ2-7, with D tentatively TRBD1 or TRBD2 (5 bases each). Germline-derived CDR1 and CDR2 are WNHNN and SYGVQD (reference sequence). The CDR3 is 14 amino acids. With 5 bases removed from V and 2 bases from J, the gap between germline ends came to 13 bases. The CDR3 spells CASSQTGRTYEQYF. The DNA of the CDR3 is TGCGCCAGCAGTCAAACGGGGCGGACCTACGAGCAGTACTTC.